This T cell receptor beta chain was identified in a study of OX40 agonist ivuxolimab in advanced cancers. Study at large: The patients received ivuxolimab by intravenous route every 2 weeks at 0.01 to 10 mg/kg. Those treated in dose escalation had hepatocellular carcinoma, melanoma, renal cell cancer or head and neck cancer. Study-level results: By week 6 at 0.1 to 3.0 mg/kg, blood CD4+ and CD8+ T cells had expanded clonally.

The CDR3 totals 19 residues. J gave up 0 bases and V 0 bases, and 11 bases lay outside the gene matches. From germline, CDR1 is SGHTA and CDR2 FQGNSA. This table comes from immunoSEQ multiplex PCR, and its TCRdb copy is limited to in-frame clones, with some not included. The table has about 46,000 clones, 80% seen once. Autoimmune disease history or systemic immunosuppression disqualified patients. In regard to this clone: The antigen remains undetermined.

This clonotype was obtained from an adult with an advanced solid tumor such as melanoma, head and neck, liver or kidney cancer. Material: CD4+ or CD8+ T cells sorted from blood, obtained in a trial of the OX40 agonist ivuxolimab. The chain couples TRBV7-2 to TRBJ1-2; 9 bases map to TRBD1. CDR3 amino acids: CASSLATGGSLGANYGYTF. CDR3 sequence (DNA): TGTGCCAGCAGCTTAGCAACAGGGGGCTCTCTTGGCGCTAACTATGGCTACACCTTC.